The sequence of this TCR beta chain was determined in a study of blood T cells in healthy people across ages. Study overall: Per two T cells, about one barcoded beta molecule was captured through template switching. Study-wide findings and caveats: Any conclusive comparison of naive versus antigen-experienced cells was prevented by using unsorted PBMCs.

Next came a second PCR, run for about 7 to 12 cycles, which used a sample-barcoded 5' primer along with a J-beta primer mix. TCRdb processed the 5' RACE reads anew with MiXCR; each CDR3 protein has one entry. The sample lists some 710,000 distinct CDR3 sequences, less than 60% occurring once. About this clonotype: Its antigen is undetermined.

Staff drew 8 to 10 milliliters of peripheral blood from each donor. This CDR3 is 15 amino acids long. Looked up from germline, CDR1 is SGHRS and CDR2 is YFSETQ. The V gene end was trimmed by 4 bases and the J gene end by 3 bases; junction bases not matched to a gene: 6. The sequencing sample was made of blood. This sequence joins TRBV5-1 and TRBJ1-1, with TRBD1 identical over 10 bases. The source of this sequence is a man at least 80 years old in good health. The CDR3 nucleotides are TGCGCCAGCAGCGTACGACAGGGGGCCGACACTGAAGCTTTCTTT. Amino acids: CASSVRQGADTEAFF.